This note documents a single TCR beta chain sequence. This clone was counted between two and nine times. Its cognate antigen has yet to be identified. This likely comes from a read error, as the CDR3 has no conserved phenylalanine or tryptophan at its end. Because the CDR3's place on the DNA is in doubt, the DNA is left out and the CDR3 is given as listed by TCRdb. Library generation was performed with the immunoSEQ multiplex PCR assay. A mixture of 60 forward primers for TCR Vbeta segments and 13 reverse primers for TCR Jbeta segments was used in the multiplex PCR. Amplification of the CDR3 region of rearranged TCR beta genes was performed with a multiplex PCR assay on genomic DNA. Amplified TCR beta libraries were sequenced as 87-base-pair reads on the Illumina HiSeq System. Per the original workflow: A later analysis counted about 80 million unique TCR beta chains across the 666 repertoires, and some 11 million of these chains were shared by at least two donors. A nearest-neighbor algorithm error-corrected the raw reads and collapsed the reads into unique sequences, merging closely related sequences to remove PCR and sequencing errors. V, D and J gene segments were assigned by aligning CDR3 sequences to IMGT reference sequences. For a sequence to be retained, a match of at least six nucleotides to both a V gene segment and a J gene segment was required. A rearrangement was called productive if the CDR3 had no stop codons and remained in frame with V and J, and every other rearrangement was called non-productive. Following IMGT convention, CDR3 was defined as the stretch from the second conserved V-encoded cysteine up to the conserved J-encoded phenylalanine. Sequences without an unambiguous match to a single V gene segment were excluded from the earlier analysis of 450 to 650 of the donors. An earlier analysis of several hundred of the donors called V segments functional above 56.7% productive rearrangements and segregating when the between-donor standard deviation exceeded 5%. A statistical classification framework was developed to diagnose cytomegalovirus status using the catalog of TCR beta chain sequences. A later analysis assigned V and J genes by comparing TCR nucleotide sequences with IMGT/GENE-DB human TR gene sequences. Using the TCRdist pipeline, a later analysis assigned CDR3 sequences along with most-parsimonious VDJ recombination scenarios. In a later analysis, each TCR beta chain was defined by its CDR3 amino acid sequence together with its V-gene family, and reads without a unique V-gene family were excluded. To address suspected cross-contamination and a sequencing artifact, a later analysis removed some 620 highly shared, low-generation-probability nucleotide sequences. In a later analysis, a clonal expansion index was calculated for each public chain from normalized within-repertoire ranks of inferred template counts. Generation probabilities in a later analysis came from a VDJ recombination model fitted to out-of-frame rearrangements, and those results were checked against IGoR. Hypergeometric tests were used in a later analysis to score TCR-TCR, TCR-HLA and TCR-CMV co-occurrence, with a repertoire-size bias correction applied to the TCR pairs. To estimate false discovery rates, a later analysis permuted the HLA or CMV assignments 20 times. In a later analysis, co-occurring TCRs were grouped with DBSCAN, and TCRdist sequence similarity was added when clustering was performed within HLA-allele-positive subsets. Co-occurrence clustering excluded repertoires with fewer than 30,000 or more than 120,000 public chains, plus five with anomalous nucleotide sharing. Not all clones reach the TCRdb copy of this immuneACCESS table, which keeps in-frame sequences only. Checked studies attribute under half of the gap to unresolved V genes and leave the rest unexplained. The D gene and trimming were derived from the DNA, and the V and J assignments and clone size from that table. The sample includes about 150,000 clones, with 60% to 80% observed a single time. The top ten clonotypes cover 10% to 12% of the sample.

This sample is drawn from a study of cytomegalovirus exposure and HLA in healthy donors (dated by TCRdb to the late 2010s). With respect to the entire study: An earlier analysis of approximately 640 of the donors reported roughly 300 Gb of sequence data and 117 million unique TCR beta sequences from roughly 180 million T cells. Approximately 310 gigabases of sequencing data and approximately 91 million unique TCR sequences made up an early release that covered several hundred HLA-typed donors. Of the roughly 410 genotyped donors, roughly 76% were placed in the genetic ancestry cluster associated with self-reported Caucasian donors. The study aimed to test whether signatures of past pathogen exposure could be identified by cataloging public T cell receptors. The study profiled the T cell repertoires of around 700 subjects by immunosequencing and related them to cytomegalovirus serostatus. Besides the first cohort of roughly 700 subjects, a separate validation cohort made up of 95 to 150 different subjects was used. To predict cytomegalovirus infection status, the study brought together high-throughput TCR immunosequencing, statistical association of individual TCRs with disease status, and machine learning. A later analysis re-analyzed previously published TCR beta repertoires from approximately 670 donors and added high-resolution HLA genotyping to study TCR occurrence patterns. The later analysis used no new phenotypic data to find candidate immune exposures, relying instead on TCR beta sequences and their occurrence across donors. To decide whether each TCR beta V gene segment behaved as functional or pseudogenic, an earlier analysis of fewer than 750 of the donors relied on high-throughput TCR beta sequencing. Donor age, sex, ethnicity and CMV serostatus were compiled together with the repertoire data. A later genetic analysis used genome-wide SNP genotypes for about 60% of the 666 donors, treating that subset as a discovery cohort. All discovery cohort repertoires had been generated using a single sequencing platform. Class I and class II HLA loci were covered by the typing at four-digit resolution. The number of donors typed differed by locus, with 629-630 for A, B, C, DRB1 and DQB1, more than 500 for DQA1, 606 for DPA1, and around 430 for DPB1. Roughly five DR-DQ haplotypes were handled as single units for association and clustering because linkage in the cohort was strong. Across under 500 genotyped donors of the cohort, an average of approximately 240,000 unique TCR beta nucleotide sequences per donor were sequenced, and roughly 17% of those sequences were non-productive. The paper's findings and limits, for the study overall: Some IMGT-functional V segments, including TRBV6-2 and TRBV6-3, could not be distinguished by the 87-base-pair reads and were therefore excluded. Several of the top co-occurrence clusters appeared to be linked to parvovirus B19, influenza, CMV and Epstein-Barr virus, according to a later analysis. In an earlier analysis of about 540 of the donors, most TCR beta V segments were observed in productive rearrangements about 87% or about 30% of the time, broadly matching IMGT annotations. When HLA alleles, especially DR and DQ, strongly co-occurred, attributing TCR associations to individual alleles was difficult. In a later genetic analysis, a missense DCLRE1C variant was associated with V-gene and J-gene trimming of TCR beta chains, and the association was replicated in an independent cohort. A later analysis found that TCR association rates varied across HLA loci, with DRB1 alleles showing the most associated TCRs and HLA-C alleles the fewest. Sequencing depth was assumed to be roughly uniform across donors in the presence/absence analyses, though that assumption may not hold. Most TCR sequences were observed very rarely across donors, whereas some public TCRs were present in many individuals. CMV serostatus was the only immune exposure information available for the cohort. The authors suggested that the approach could potentially be generalized to other disease states and immunological phenotypes. Because counts were too low, seventeen rarely observed V segments, including chromosome 9 orphons, were excluded from the earlier analysis of several hundred of the donors. According to a later genetic analysis, donors in an Asian-associated ancestry cluster had fewer N-insertions in productive TCRs than the approximately 710-donor mean. A further reported finding was that TCR beta sequences accurately predicted the HLA-A and HLA-B alleles for most subjects in the first cohort. A cluster of highly shared sequence variants was judged likely to be a technical artifact of the sequencing pipeline. A later analysis associated 16,951 TCR beta sequences with specific HLA alleles at a false discovery rate of 0.05. The study gave a list of around 170 TCR beta chains associated with cytomegalovirus. A few of the identified cytomegalovirus-associated TCR beta chains were confirmed in vitro to be specific for cytomegalovirus antigens. Because some donors lacked HLA typing at each locus, the association tests relied only on the typed subset. The classifier was reported to diagnose cytomegalovirus status with high specificity and sensitivity in both the original and validation cohorts. The cohort was sequenced for TCR beta chains only, and without alpha or paired-chain data the features that could be detected were limited. A later analysis found that most CMV-associated TCR beta chains appeared HLA-restricted, with HLA associations seemingly driven largely by CMV exposure. Linkage disequilibrium might explain the correlated functional status among segregating V segments, but an unknown experimental factor could not be excluded. A later analysis found that HLA-associated TCR beta chains were more clonally expanded and had lower generation probabilities than equally common non-associated chains.

The CDR3 length is 12 residues, termini included. CDR1 SGHVS and CDR2 FQNEAQ were looked up in the germline V gene. In total, more than 500 healthy bone marrow donors made up the cohort. At the time of sampling, every cohort member was nominally healthy, though immune exposures that went unrecorded were likely present. The donor tested CMV seropositive and was one of the 289 seropositive cohort members. A peripheral blood sample was collected from each donor, and TCR beta sequencing was performed on peripheral blood mononuclear cells. Genomic DNA extraction from the blood cell samples was performed with the Qiagen DNeasy Blood Extraction Kit.

The sequence is built from TRBV7-8 and TRBJ2-7; the table's D gene call, TRBD1, was not cross checked with the DNA. The TCR originated in a man between 18 and 29 years old in good health and CMV-seropositive. The specimen was PBMCs. CDR3 region: CASSLGTTLIFL.